A single sample is the source of the 9 T cell receptor beta chains below, sequenced in a study of CD8 T cells in seronegative destructive rheumatoid arthritis. This table comes from immunoSEQ multiplex PCR, and its TCRdb copy is limited to in-frame clones, with some not included. This sample has about 13,000 clones, with about four fifths found just once. Sequenced material: CD8+ T cells from blood. The source is a woman aged 30-50 years with seronegative destructive rheumatoid arthritis.

The chain carries TRBV27 and TRBJ1-6; tentative D call: TRBD1 (5 bases). The CDR3 loop spans 13 amino acids. The germline V gene has CDR1 MNHEY and CDR2 SMNVEV (reference sequence). V shed 3 bases and J shed 7 bases, with 7 bases lying between them. The CDR3 nucleotides read TGTGCCAGCAGTTTCGGGGGGAATTCACCCCTCCACTTT. It codes for CASSFGGNSPLHF.

The rearrangement links TRBV7-9 to TRBJ1-2; D not certain. The CDR3 contains 16 residues. V lost 5 bases and J lost 0, with 16 bases in between. From germline, CDR1 is SEHNR and CDR2 FQNEAQ (reference sequence). The DNA for the CDR3 is TGTGCCAGCAGCGGATCTCGACTCGGAGCTAACTATGGCTACACCTTC. It specifies CASSGSRLGANYGYTF. The full variable domain, in which reference TRBV7-9 and TRBJ1-2 provide the parts outside the CDR3, is DTGVSQNPRHKITKRGQNVTFRCDPISEHNRLYWYRQTLGQGPEFLTYFQNEAQLEKSRLLSDRFSAERPKGSFSTLEIQRTEQGDSAMYLCASSGSRLGANYGYTFGSGTRLTVV.

This chain links TRBV6-5 with TRBJ1-1; TRBD1 matches at 9 bases. The CDR3 sequence is 15 residues long. Per the germline V gene, CDR1 is MNHEY and CDR2 is SVGAGI. With 5 bases clipped from V and 1 base from J, the junction kept 5 bases outside the gene matches. CDR3 in amino acids: CASSLRDRENTEAFF. Written as DNA, the CDR3 is TGTGCCAGCAGTCTACGGGACAGGGAGAACACTGAAGCTTTCTTT.

This clone is medium-sized within its sample. CDR3 nucleotides: TGCGCCAGCAGCCAGGTGGACAGGGCAAATGAAAAACTGTTTTTT. It is translated as CASSQVDRANEKLFF. This chain connects TRBV4-1 to TRBJ1-4, with 8 bases aligning to TRBD1. Germline CDR1 and CDR2: MGHRA and YSYEKL. V shed 3 bases, J shed 5 bases, and the junction held 5 bases outside the gene matches. The CDR3 totals 15 residues.

V and J are TRBV6-1 and TRBJ1-1, with 10 bases fitting TRBD1. CDR1 MNHNS and CDR2 SASEGT come from the germline V gene. The junction had 1 base not matched to a gene; V was cut back by 0 bases and J by 3 bases. The CDR3 consists of 15 residues. The CDR3 is CASSEAGQGYTEAFF. CDR3 bases: TGTGCCAGCAGTGAAGCGGGACAGGGGTACACTGAAGCTTTCTTT.

This chain connects TRBV2 to TRBJ2-2; 8 bases align to TRBD1. CDR1 is SNHLY and CDR2 is FYNNEI in the germline V gene. The CDR3 loop spans 17 amino acids. Unmatched junction bases numbered 10, after V lost 1 base and J lost 6 bases. CDR3: CASSEELDRVASGELFF. In DNA form, the CDR3 reads TGTGCCAGCAGTGAAGAGTTGGACAGGGTCGCTTCCGGGGAGCTGTTTTTT.

The genes are TRBV6-4 and TRBJ2-1; TRBD2 agrees at 10 bases. CDR1 is MRHNA and CDR2 is SNTAGT in the germline V gene. V gave up 3 bases and J gave up 5 bases; unmatched junction bases: 10. CDR3 size: 17 residues. The CDR3: CASSESSGGHGDNEQFF. The DNA of the CDR3 is TGTGCCAGCAGTGAGAGTAGCGGGGGGCACGGAGACAATGAGCAGTTCTTC.

The rearrangement links TRBV11-1 to TRBJ2-7; tentatively, D is TRBD2 (7 bases). Germline values: CDR1 SGHAT, CDR2 FQDESV (reference sequence). This CDR3 has 15 amino acids. With 1 base removed from V and 3 bases from J, the gap between germline ends came to 13 bases. The CDR3 loop reads CASSLVGGLLYEQYF. DNA for the CDR3: TGTGCCAGCAGCTTAGTGGGGGGGCTCCTCTACGAGCAGTACTTC.

The genes are TRBV4-1 and TRBJ2-6; D uncertain. Germline-derived CDR1 and CDR2 are MGHRA and YSYEKL. V was pared by 0 bases and J by 0 bases, with 9 bases between. This CDR3 region has 17 residues. CDR3 nucleotide sequence: TGCGCCAGCAGCCAAGAGTTGGGCCTCTCTGGGGCCAACGTCCTGACTTTC. Translating it yields CASSQELGLSGANVLTF.